This T cell receptor beta chain stems from a study of radiotherapy plus CTLA-4 blockade in lung cancer. Study-level findings and limits: Clones derived from tumor TCRs expanded in blood after radiotherapy plus ipilimumab.

Libraries were prepared by immunoSEQ multiplex PCR; TCRdb keeps only in-frame clonotypes and omits some of them. The sample has under 65,000 clones; roughly four fifths are singletons. Those patients who had chemo-refractory metastatic non-small-cell lung cancer were given focal radiation along with CTLA-4 blockade through ipilimumab. This clone has only a few counts. Its antigen is still unknown. CDR1 and CDR2 from the germline V gene are MNHNS and SASEGT. The CDR3 is 15 amino acids. V dropped 10 bases and J dropped 0 bases, with 15 bases sitting between them. The chain is built from TRBV6-1 and TRBJ1-4; weak D call: TRBD1 (6 bases). The TCR comes from a human donor with non-small cell lung cancer whose response to radiotherapy plus ipilimumab could not be evaluated. The sequences come from peripheral blood, collected from a patient treated with radiotherapy plus ipilimumab. CDR3 protein: CATRDTVATNEKLFF. DNA of the CDR3: TGTGCCACCAGGGACACCGTTGCAACTAATGAAAAACTGTTTTTT.